A single sample gave rise to the 30 T cell receptor beta chains below, sequenced in a study of Graves' ophthalmopathy and Graves' hyperthyroidism. For repertoire sequencing, the TCR beta CDR3 regions were amplified from RNA transcripts. The workflow started with a first-round RT-PCR run with HTBI primers and then moved on to a second-round multiplex PCR. One entry per CDR3 protein results from TCRdb running MiXCR on the multiplex PCR reads. The data hold around 1.1 million distinct CDR3 sequences, with 35% to 45% observed a single time. Sequenced: peripheral blood or thyroid tissue (not recorded which). Receptor source: an adult man with Graves' hyperthyroidism.

The J gene is TRBJ1-2, the V gene TRBV7-2; the match to TRBD1 covers 9 bases. Looked up from germline, CDR1 is SGHTA and CDR2 is FQGNSA. The CDR3 contains 15 residues. With V trimmed by 6 bases and J by 4 bases, 9 bases remained unmatched. The CDR3 here is CASRSGTGSLYGYTF. The CDR3 region has the DNA TGTGCCAGCAGGTCTGGGACAGGGAGTCTCTATGGCTACACCTTC. Together with reference TRBV7-2 and TRBJ1-2, the CDR3 gives the full variable domain: GAGVSQSPSNKVTEKGKDVELRCDPISGHTALYWYRQSLGQGLEFLIYFQGNSAPDKSGLPSDRFSAERTGGSVSTLTIQRTQQEDSAVYLCASRSGTGSLYGYTFGSGTRLTVV.

CDR3 sequence reads: CSATRGGGFEPDTQYF. The CDR3 coding sequence is TGCAGTGCTACCAGAGGCGGAGGATTCGAGCCCGATACGCAGTATTTT. The chain links TRBV20-1 to TRBJ2-3, with D possibly matching TRBD2 (5 bases). The CDR3 extends over 16 amino acids. The V and J ends lost 4 bases and 6 bases respectively, with 23 bases between them. Germline assignment: CDR1 DFQATT and CDR2 SNEGSKA (reference sequence).

This clonotype was detected ten times or more. The V and J genes are TRBV7-2 and TRBJ2-7; no definite D call. The CDR3 has 14 amino acids. Germline lookup yields CDR1 SGHTA and CDR2 FQGNSA. The V end lost 5 bases, the J end lost 1 base, and 12 bases lay between the germline ends. CDR3 loop: CASSGVRESYEQYF. The CDR3 nucleotides are TGTGCCAGCAGCGGGGTGCGAGAATCCTACGAGCAGTACTTC.

The CDR3 spells CASDRGAGQPQHF. The CDR3 DNA reads TGTGCCAGTGACAGGGGCGCGGGTCAGCCCCAGCATTTT. The V gene is TRBV2, the J gene TRBJ1-5, with 8 bases aligning to TRBD1. CDR1 is SNHLY and CDR2 is FYNNEI in the germline V gene. The V gene end was trimmed by 9 bases and the J gene end by 6 bases; junction bases not matched to a gene: 7. The CDR3 contains 13 residues.

In this sample, this clonotype turned up once. The chain recombines TRBV29-1 with TRBJ1-1; 7 bases map to TRBD1. Losses at the gene ends were 0 bases for V and 1 base for J; bases not matched to a gene: 5. The germline CDR1 and CDR2 sequences are SQVTM and ANQGSEA. The CDR3 is 15 residues long. The CDR3 loop reads CSVEDPGQENTEAFF. DNA for the CDR3: TGCAGCGTTGAAGATCCAGGACAGGAGAACACTGAAGCTTTCTTT.

This clonotype was recorded a few times. This chain uses TRBV10-3 with TRBJ2-7; maybe TRBD2 (7 bases). Germline values: CDR1 ENHRY, CDR2 SYGVKD. The CDR3 extends over 13 amino acids. The CDR3 nucleotides are TGTGTCTCCGGGGGCGGGAGCTCCTACGAGCAGTACTTC. This translates into CVSGGGSSYEQYF.

The CDR3 reads CASSLKGAGTSRAQYF. The CDR3 nucleotides read TGTGCCAGCAGCTTAAAAGGTGCTGGGACTAGCCGGGCCCAGTACTTC. The genes are TRBV7-3 and TRBJ2-5; 9 bases are shared with TRBD2. CDR1 and CDR2 (germline): SGHTA, FQGTGA. The CDR3 extends over 16 amino acids. V dropped 1 base and J dropped 9; count of bases not matched to a gene: 12.

Comments on this clonotype: A read error may account for a junction end that differs from germline. The chain uses TRBV7-9 and TRBJ1-1, with D possibly matching TRBD1 (6 bases). Looked up from germline, CDR1 is SEHNR and CDR2 is FQNEAQ (reference sequence). This CDR3 spans 15 amino acids. CDR3 in DNA: TGCGCCAGCAGCCAAACGGGACACCGGGGAACCGAAGCTTTCTTT. Translating it yields CASSQTGHRGTEAFF.

This clonotype occurred a few times. CDR3 protein: CASSVAGGQTGANVLTF. CDR3 in DNA: TGTGCCAGCAGCGTAGCGGGGGGACAAACTGGGGCCAACGTCCTGACTTTC. This chain joins TRBV9 and TRBJ2-6; D is possibly TRBD2 (7 bases). CDR3 length: 17 residues. V was cut by 0 bases and J by 2 bases, with 12 bases left in between. Germline values: CDR1 SGDLS, CDR2 YYNGEE.

The chain carries TRBV29-1 and TRBJ1-2; the match to TRBD1 covers 12 bases. Germline trimming cut 4 bases from V and 7 bases from J; bases unmatched to any gene: 4. The CDR3 runs 13 residues. Germline V gives CDR1 SQVTM, CDR2 ANQGSEA. The CDR3 sequence is CSVVGQGASGYTF. The CDR3 bases are TGCAGCGTTGTGGGACAGGGGGCATCTGGCTACACCTTC.

This clonotype was seen at least ten times. V is TRBV7-2 and J is TRBJ2-7; weak D call: TRBD1 (6 bases). The germline V and J ends were trimmed by 1 base and 9 bases, with 10 bases remaining between them. The CDR3 length is 12 residues. Germline CDR1 is SGHTA and CDR2 is FQGNSA. DNA of the CDR3: TGTGCCAGCAGCTTAGGGGACATCCGGCAGTACTTC. Translated: CASSLGDIRQYF.

The chain links TRBV29-1 to TRBJ1-3; D is unclear. Trimming left V 7 bases short and J 10 bases short, with 20 bases between. From germline, CDR1 is SQVTM and CDR2 ANQGSEA. There are 13 residues in the CDR3. CDR3 sequence: CSGTGPTVETIYF. For the CDR3, the DNA is TGCAGCGGAACCGGGCCTACTGTGGAGACCATATATTTT.

There are many counts of this clonotype. CDR3 nucleotide sequence: TGTGCCAGCAGGGCGAATCCAGCGGGAGGCTACGAGCAGTACTTC. Translated, it gives CASRANPAGGYEQYF. The chain carries TRBV7-8 and TRBJ2-7; 9 nucleotides agree with TRBD2. Per the germline V gene, CDR1 is SGHVS and CDR2 is FQNEAQ. The CDR3 totals 15 residues. Trimming took 6 bases from V and 3 from J; bases not matched to a gene: 9.

This clonotype was observed many times. This chain connects TRBV7-6 to TRBJ1-1; D gene unclear. There are 14 residues in the CDR3. The ends were cut back, 1 base at V and 4 bases at J, with 10 bases in the middle. The germline V gene has CDR1 SGHVS and CDR2 FNYEAQ. CDR3 region: CASSLEQSGTEAFF. CDR3 in DNA: TGTGCCAGCAGCTTAGAACAGTCTGGCACTGAAGCTTTCTTT.

This clonotype was observed a handful of times. The chain is built from TRBV12-3 or TRBV12-4 and TRBJ1-5; tentative D call: TRBD1 (5 bases). CDR3 length equals 15 residues. Trimming cost V 2 bases and J 5 bases, with 13 bases left between them. CDR3 amino acids: CASSLTGGGDQPQHF. The CDR3 DNA reads as TGTGCCAGCAGTTTAACGGGGGGGGGTGATCAGCCCCAGCATTTT.

The chain has TRBV29-1 and TRBJ2-7, with TRBD2 matching over 15 bases. The CDR3 contains 23 residues. V was clipped by 0 bases and J by 3 bases; unmatched bases: 24. Germline loops: CDR1 SQVTM, CDR2 ANQGSEA. CDR3 bases: TGCAGCGTTGAAGATCACAGGTGGAGCGACACCGGGACTAGCGGGAGGTTTTTCTACGAGCAGTACTTC. It is translated as CSVEDHRWSDTGTSGRFFYEQYF.

The chain has TRBV7-2 and TRBJ2-7; a possible D gene is TRBD2 (6 bases). Germline V CDR1 and CDR2: SGHTA, FQGNSA. The ends were cut back, 5 bases at V and 2 bases at J, with 22 bases in the middle. The CDR3 contains 17 residues. CDR3 protein: CASSPRLVLGDPYEQYF. CDR3 DNA sequence: TGTGCCAGCAGCCCGCGACTAGTTCTGGGTGACCCCTACGAGCAGTACTTC.

For this clonotype: A read error may be the cause here, since a much bigger clone is one base away. The rearrangement uses TRBV5-1 and TRBJ1-4; 7 bases fit TRBD1. The CDR3 has 15 residues. CDR1 and CDR2 (germline): SGHRS, YFSETQ. The ends lost 4 bases at V and 7 bases at J; junction bases unmatched: 10. The CDR3 region has the DNA TGCGCCAGCAGCCAAGAGGGGGCGCGGGGTGAAAAACTGTTTTTT. Its protein product is CASSQEGARGEKLFF.

This sequence joins TRBV6-2 or TRBV6-3 and TRBJ2-5; D ambiguous. Between the trimmed V and J ends, which lost 8 bases and 1 base, there was a span of 8 bases. The CDR3 extends over 12 amino acids. Germline CDR1 and CDR2: MNHEY and SVGEGT. CDR3 region: CASLGSQETQYF. The CDR3 region has the DNA TGTGCCAGCTTAGGCAGCCAAGAGACCCAGTACTTC.

The chain has TRBV12-3 or TRBV12-4 and TRBJ1-1; D possibly corresponds to TRBD1 (5 bases). CDR3 length equals 16 residues. V lost 3 bases to trimming and J lost 2 bases, with 16 bases between them. As DNA, the CDR3 is TGTGCCAGCAGTTTCAGAGAAGCTGGGGGTAACACTGAAGCTTTCTTT. Translated, it gives CASSFREAGGNTEAFF.

The rearrangement uses TRBV10-3 and TRBJ2-2, with D hard to call. Germline V gives CDR1 ENHRY, CDR2 SYGVKD. Trimming stripped 6 bases from V and 9 bases from J, with 14 bases between. The CDR3 is 13 residues long. As DNA, the CDR3 is TGTGCCATCAGCGTTGCGCTGAGGTGGGAGCTGTTTTTT. Its translation: CAISVALRWELFF.

The chain couples TRBV29-1 to TRBJ1-2; 8 nucleotides match TRBD1. Trimming removed 7 bases from V and 4 bases from J; junction bases left unmatched: 11. The CDR3 totals 14 residues. In germline, CDR1 is SQVTM, CDR2 ANQGSEA. In DNA form, the CDR3 reads TGCAGCGCCTCGACAGGGGAACTAGGCTATGGCTACACCTTC. Translated, it gives CSASTGELGYGYTF. The variable domain in full, with the rest retrieved from reference TRBV29-1 and TRBJ1-2, is SAVISQKPSRDICQRGTSLTIQCQVDSQVTMMFWYRQQPGQSLTLIATANQGSEATYESGFVIDKFPISRPNLTFSTLTVSNMSPEDSSIYLCSASTGELGYGYTFGSGTRLTVV.

The chain links TRBV7-2 to TRBJ2-7, with D possibly being TRBD2 (5 bases). Trimming left V 0 bases short and J 10 bases short, with 10 bases between. Germline lookup yields CDR1 SGHTA and CDR2 FQGNSA. This CDR3 has 12 residues. The CDR3 nucleotides are TGTGCCAGCAGCTTAGCGGGAGAGCTTCAGTACTTC. Translated: CASSLAGELQYF.

Worth noting for this clonotype: It is likely a read error, because the conserved phenylalanine at the end of the CDR3 is missing. V usage is TRBV7-9 and J usage is TRBJ1-1; no clear D. Deletions cut 7 bases from V and 3 bases from J, with 15 bases between. Germline V gene lookup returns CDR1 SEHNR and CDR2 FQNEAQ (reference sequence). The CDR3 has 14 amino acids. The CDR3 here is CASTPPISDTEAFL. The DNA of the CDR3 is TGTGCCAGCACACCCCCCATTTCGGACACTGAAGCTTTCCTT.

This clonotype was found a few times. This sequence joins TRBV4-1 and TRBJ2-7; 11 nucleotides match TRBD1. The CDR3 has 16 amino acids. The ends lost 5 bases at V and 3 bases at J; junction bases unmatched: 9. Germline values: CDR1 MGHRA, CDR2 YSYEKL. The CDR3 sequence: CASSSYTGTGGYEQYF. The DNA of the CDR3 is TGCGCCAGCAGCTCCTATACCGGGACAGGGGGCTACGAGCAGTACTTC.

This clonotype was picked up many times. The chain recombines TRBV7-2 with TRBJ2-7; D may correspond to TRBD1 or TRBD2 (5 bases each). The germline CDR1 and CDR2 sequences are SGHTA and FQGNSA. With 5 bases removed from V and 3 bases from J, the gap between germline ends came to 14 bases. The CDR3 extends over 14 amino acids. CDR3 loop: CASSRTRDGYEQYF. The CDR3 DNA sequence: TGTGCCAGCAGCCGGACCCGGGACGGCTACGAGCAGTACTTC. Filled out from reference TRBV7-2 and TRBJ2-7, the complete variable domain reads GAGVSQSPSNKVTEKGKDVELRCDPISGHTALYWYRQSLGQGLEFLIYFQGNSAPDKSGLPSDRFSAERTGGSVSTLTIQRTQQEDSAVYLCASSRTRDGYEQYFGPGTRLTVT.

This chain connects TRBV29-1 to TRBJ2-1; 11 bases align to TRBD1. There are 13 residues in the CDR3. Germline CDR1 reads SQVTM; CDR2 reads ANQGSEA. Trimming took 8 bases from V and 4 from J; bases not matched to a gene: 4. This CDR3 reads CSPRDRGYNEQFF. The CDR3, as DNA: TGCAGCCCTCGGGACAGGGGGTACAATGAGCAGTTCTTC.

A few counts support this clonotype. The V call is TRBV7-9, the J call TRBJ1-4; D uncertain. The CDR3 loop spans 16 amino acids. Between the trimmed V and J ends, which lost 3 bases and 5 bases, there was a span of 16 bases. CDR1 is SEHNR, CDR2 FQNEAQ, per germline (reference sequence). The CDR3 loop is CASSFGGRESNEKLFF. The CDR3 DNA reads TGTGCCAGCAGCTTCGGAGGTAGGGAGTCAAATGAAAAACTGTTTTTT.

This clonotype appeared many times. An end of the junction differs from the germline gene, which may be a read error. This chain links TRBV7-2 with TRBJ2-5, with D maybe TRBD1 (5 bases). This CDR3 comprises 14 residues. The germline V gene encodes CDR1 SGHTA and CDR2 FQGNSA. CDR3 protein: CASSRDRHQGTQYF. In nucleotides, the CDR3 is TGTGCCAGCAGCCGTGACAGACACCAAGGGACCCAGTACTTC.

In the case of this clonotype: The conserved phenylalanine or tryptophan normally closing the CDR3 is absent here, so this likely arose from a read error. The chain couples TRBV25-1 to TRBJ2-5; D is perhaps TRBD2 (5 bases). The germline CDR1 and CDR2 sequences are MGHDK and SYGVNS. This CDR3 comprises 14 residues. The V end lost 2 bases, the J end lost 7 bases, and 14 bases lay between the germline ends. The CDR3 here is CASSEVGSRVTQYL. In DNA, the CDR3 is TGTGCCAGCAGTGAAGTTGGGAGTCGGGTGACCCAGTACCTC.